This TCR beta chain is drawn from a study of OX40 agonist ivuxolimab in advanced cancers. TCRdb's table, derived via immunoSEQ multiplex PCR, lists solely in-frame clones and lacks some. The profile shows some 46,000 clones, just under 95% of them singletons. With baseline, cycle 4 day 1, and cycle 7 day 1 as timepoints, blood was sampled. Germline V gene lookup returns CDR1 SGHTA and CDR2 FQGNSA. The CDR3 totals 15 residues. V lost 5 bases, J lost 2 bases, and 13 bases lay in between. This receptor was taken from an adult with an advanced solid tumor such as melanoma, head and neck, liver or kidney cancer. The chain combines TRBV7-2 with TRBJ1-5; possibly TRBD1 for D (5 bases). Sample: CD4+ or CD8+ T cells sorted from blood, taken in a trial of the OX40 agonist ivuxolimab. The CDR3 loop reads CASSTGGGGNQPQHF. For the CDR3, the DNA is TGTGCCAGCAGCACCGGCGGGGGTGGCAATCAGCCCCAGCATTTT.